Listed below are T cell receptor beta chains from one sample, sequenced in a study of cytomegalovirus exposure and HLA in healthy donors. Generated by immunoSEQ multiplex PCR, the TCRdb table keeps only in-frame clones and is missing some. The profile shows around 170,000 clones, roughly 72% of them singletons. What was sequenced was PBMCs. The source of these receptors is a man aged 35 to 55 in good health and CMV-seronegative. The CDR3 runs from the conserved cysteine through the conserved F or W. A D gene is named only where the DNA matches it firmly. Size is omitted from some rows. Given values are once, few, many or a class for expanded clones.

j_call v_call clone_size d_call cdr3_aa cdr3_nt
TRBJ1-4 TRBV28 NA TRBD1 CASSFDQGATNEKLFF TGTGCCAGCAGTTTTGACCAGGGGGCAACTAATGAAAAACTGTTTTTT
TRBJ1-2 TRBV2 NA TRBD1 CASDGTGGIGGYTF TGTGCCAGCGACGGGACAGGGGGCATCGGTGGCTACACCTTC
TRBJ1-5 TRBV5-5 few TRBD1 CASKTGPDQPQHF TGTGCCAGCAAGACAGGGCCGGATCAGCCCCAGCATTTT
TRBJ1-4 TRBV28 NA NA CAGRRATNEKLFF TGTGCCGGCCGCCGTGCAACTAATGAAAAACTGTTTTTT
TRBJ2-5 TRBV5-1 NA TRBD1 CASSTGTGGGVETQYF TGCGCCAGCAGCACCGGGACAGGGGGCGGCGTTGAGACCCAGTACTTC
TRBJ1-1 TRBV7-9 NA TRBD1 CASSFRQGTNTEAFF TGTGCCAGCAGCTTTCGACAGGGAACGAACACTGAAGCTTTCTTT
TRBJ2-1 TRBV5-1 NA TRBD2 CASSSGTSGLYNEQFF TGCGCCAGCAGCTCCGGGACTAGCGGGCTATACAATGAGCAGTTCTTC
TRBJ1-1 TRBV6-1 NA NA CASRGAGLNTEAFF TGTGCCAGCAGGGGGGCAGGCCTGAACACTGAAGCTTTCTTT
TRBJ1-2 TRBV19 NA TRBD1 CASSINAPGGFYGYTF TGTGCCAGTAGTATTAATGCGCCAGGGGGCTTCTATGGCTACACCTTC
TRBJ1-1 TRBV29-1 NA TRBD1 CSAQGQANTEAFF TGCAGCGCCCAGGGACAGGCGAACACTGAAGCTTTCTTT
TRBJ2-5 TRBV18 few TRBD2 CASSPSWERGGETQYF TGTGCCAGCTCACCAAGTTGGGAGCGCGGGGGAGAGACCCAGTACTTC
TRBJ2-5 TRBV9 NA TRBD2 CASSVAGASGRGRETQYF TGTGCCAGCAGCGTAGCGGGCGCTAGCGGGAGGGGGCGAGAGACCCAGTACTTC
TRBJ2-7 TRBV18 NA NA CASSPPIPGEQYF TGTGCCAGCTCACCCCCTATCCCGGGCGAGCAGTACTTC
TRBJ2-3 TRBV2 once TRBD2 CASSSGGETDTQYF TGTGCCAGCAGTAGTGGGGGGGAGACAGATACGCAGTATTTT
TRBJ2-3 TRBV7-3 NA TRBD2 CASSPTSGRDTQYF TGTGCCAGCAGCCCGACTAGCGGGAGGGATACGCAGTATTTT
TRBJ2-1 TRBV5-1 NA NA CASSLPHPSSYNEQFF TGCGCCAGCAGCTTACCCCACCCGAGCTCCTACAATGAGCAGTTCTTC
TRBJ2-6 TRBV15 few TRBD1 CATGTGDEGANVLTF TGTGCCACGGGGACAGGGGACGAGGGGGCCAACGTCCTGACTTTC
TRBJ2-3 TRBV5-6 NA NA CASSRGLGSFTDTQYF TGTGCCAGCAGCCGTGGACTCGGCAGTTTCACAGATACGCAGTATTTT
TRBJ2-1 TRBV6-6 NA TRBD2 CASGEPLAGGPNEQFF TGTGCCAGCGGAGAGCCTCTAGCGGGAGGGCCGAATGAGCAGTTCTTC
TRBJ2-3 TRBV19 NA TRBD2 CASRELAGAVDTQYF TGTGCCAGTCGGGAACTAGCGGGAGCGGTAGATACGCAGTATTTT
TRBJ2-1 TRBV7-9 NA TRBD2 CSSSSQLADPYNEQFF TGTTCCAGCAGCTCACAACTAGCGGACCCTTACAATGAGCAGTTCTTC
TRBJ2-7 TRBV29-1 NA TRBD2 CSVMTSGRGVEQYF TGCAGCGTAATGACTAGCGGGAGAGGCGTCGAGCAGTACTTC
TRBJ1-3 TRBV9 few NA CASSPRTGNTIYF TGTGCCAGCAGCCCCAGGACGGGGAACACCATATATTTT